These T cell receptor beta chains were read from a single sample in a study of blood T cell repertoires in COVID-19. TCRdb's copy holds only in-frame clones and misses some; the assay was immunoSEQ multiplex PCR. This sample carries about 260,000 clones, about 85% of them seen once, and the ten largest clones take 3.6%. Sequencing was carried out using peripheral blood. These receptors all stem from a man aged 18 to 30 with active or convalescent COVID-19. Both conserved end residues are part of each CDR3. D genes are given only for firm matches. A row's size may be missing; if present it is once, few, many or a size class.

TRBV11-2	NA	TRBJ2-1	TRBD1	CASSPGQGEFF	TGTGCCAGCAGCCCAGGACAGGGAGAGTTCTTC
TRBV4-1	NA	TRBJ1-2	NA	CASSRPPYGYTF	TGCGCCAGCAGCCGGCCCCCCTATGGCTACACCTTC
TRBV6-6	NA	TRBJ1-5	NA	CATSTGLNRPQHF	TGTGCCACTTCAACAGGTCTGAACCGACCCCAGCATTTT
TRBV5-1	NA	TRBJ1-4	NA	CASTPGGGEKLFF	TGCGCCAGTACCCCGGGGGGGGGAGAAAAACTGTTTTTT
TRBV30	NA	TRBJ2-7	NA	CAWSIDMRRVSYYEQYF	TGTGCCTGGAGCATAGATATGCGGCGGGTTTCCTACTACGAGCAGTACTTC
TRBV4-2	NA	TRBJ2-1	TRBD2	CASSRTSGRTYNEQFF	TGTGCCAGCAGCCGGACTAGCGGGAGGACCTACAATGAGCAGTTCTTC
TRBV19	few	TRBJ1-2	NA	CASKDAQGGSYGYTF	TGTGCCAGTAAGGATGCCCAGGGCGGTTCCTATGGCTACACCTTC
TRBV25-1	once	TRBJ2-2	NA	CASSDSSGELFF	TGTGCCAGCAGTGACAGTTCCGGGGAGCTGTTTTTT
TRBV9	once	TRBJ2-5	NA	CASSLGGLLIQETQYF	TGTGCCAGCAGCCTGGGGGGGCTTTTGATCCAAGAGACCCAGTACTTC
TRBV6-1	NA	TRBJ1-2	NA	CASSEVAANYGYTF	TGTGCCAGCAGTGAAGTGGCCGCTAACTATGGCTACACCTTC
TRBV9	NA	TRBJ2-7	NA	CASSVGQTYEQYF	TGTGCCAGCAGCGTAGGTCAGACCTACGAGCAGTACTTC
TRBV19	NA	TRBJ1-1	TRBD1	CASRSGGLEAFF	TGTGCCAGTAGATCAGGGGGTCTTGAAGCTTTCTTT
TRBV24-1	NA	TRBJ2-7	NA	CATSDSGRDSYYEQYF	TGTGCCACCAGTGATTCAGGGCGAGATTCCTACTACGAGCAGTACTTC
TRBV9	NA	TRBJ2-3	TRBD2	CASSVTSETQYF	TGTGCCAGCAGCGTAACTAGCGAAACGCAGTATTTT
TRBV7-2	NA	TRBJ2-3	NA	CASSPKRQSTDTQYF	TGTGCCAGCAGCCCCAAGCGCCAGAGCACAGATACGCAGTATTTT
TRBV12-3/TRBV12-4	NA	TRBJ1-6	NA	CASNIGGSPLHF	TGTGCCAGCAACATCGGGGGTTCACCCCTCCACTTT
TRBV5-1	NA	TRBJ2-3	TRBD1	CASSWGQTDTQYF	TGCGCCAGCAGCTGGGGACAGACAGATACGCAGTATTTT
TRBV5-1	NA	TRBJ1-2	NA	CASTVLGGLGYGYTF	TGCGCCAGCACCGTCCTCGGGGGGCTTGGTTATGGCTACACCTTC
TRBV6-5	once	TRBJ2-7	NA	CASTARWTYYEQYF	TGTGCCAGCACCGCACGGTGGACTTACTACGAGCAGTACTTC
TRBV5-6	NA	TRBJ2-1	NA	CASSVLQGGRTYNEQFF	TGTGCCAGCAGCGTCTTACAGGGTGGCCGAACCTACAATGAGCAGTTCTTC
TRBV11-3	NA	TRBJ2-5	TRBD1	CASSRTGGLSETQYF	TGTGCCAGCAGTCGGACAGGGGGCTTATCGGAGACCCAGTACTTC
TRBV4-2	few	TRBJ2-2	TRBD2	CASTPIGLAGGELFF	TGTGCCAGCACCCCCATAGGACTAGCGGGAGGGGAGCTGTTTTTT
TRBV28	NA	TRBJ1-2	NA	CASSGQSYGYTF	TGTGCCAGCAGCGGACAGAGCTATGGCTACACCTTC
TRBV5-4	NA	TRBJ2-2	NA	CASSLEYSGFPGELFF	TGTGCCAGCAGCTTGGAATATTCCGGGTTCCCCGGGGAGCTGTTTTTT
TRBV27	NA	TRBJ1-3	NA	CASRLTGYGNTIYF	TGTGCCAGCAGGTTGACAGGCTATGGAAACACCATATATTTT
TRBV15	NA	TRBJ1-1	TRBD1	CATSNRDRGNTEAFF	TGTGCCACTTCAAACCGGGACAGGGGGAACACTGAAGCTTTCTTT
TRBV25-1	NA	TRBJ1-1	TRBD1	CASRTGQLNTEAFF	TGTGCCAGCAGGACGGGACAGCTTAACACTGAAGCTTTCTTT
TRBV12-3/TRBV12-4	NA	TRBJ1-5	TRBD1	CASSLTGYQPQHF	TGTGCCAGCAGCCTGACAGGGTATCAGCCCCAGCATTTT
TRBV24-1	NA	TRBJ1-1	NA	CATSTGLKTAEAFF	TGTGCCACCTCAACAGGGCTCAAAACTGCTGAAGCTTTCTTT
TRBV11-2	NA	TRBJ2-3	NA	CASSSRDPSTDTQYF	TGTGCCAGCAGCTCCCGGGATCCTAGCACAGATACGCAGTATTTT
TRBV24-1	NA	TRBJ2-1	TRBD2	CATRGAGGGYEQFF	TGTGCCACCAGGGGAGCGGGAGGTGGTTATGAGCAGTTCTTC
TRBV12-3/TRBV12-4	NA	TRBJ1-5	NA	CASRIIPRGPQHF	TGTGCCAGCAGAATTATCCCCCGGGGGCCCCAGCATTTT
TRBV19	NA	TRBJ2-5	TRBD1	CASSTGQGYRETQYF	TGTGCCAGTAGTACGGGACAGGGTTATCGGGAGACCCAGTACTTC
TRBV5-1	NA	TRBJ1-1	TRBD1	CASSLVRAGGKGTEAFF	TGCGCCAGCAGCTTGGTAAGGGCAGGGGGAAAAGGCACTGAAGCTTTCTTT
TRBV10-3	NA	TRBJ2-5	NA	CAISTPGAQETQYF	TGTGCCATCAGTACTCCGGGAGCGCAAGAGACCCAGTACTTC
TRBV4-3	few	TRBJ1-3	TRBD1	CASSQDLGDSSGNTIYF	TGCGCCAGCAGCCAAGATCTGGGGGACAGCTCTGGAAACACCATATATTTT
TRBV18	few	TRBJ1-5	TRBD1	CASSRDSRQPQHF	TGTGCCAGCTCGCGGGACAGTAGACAGCCCCAGCATTTT
TRBV5-1	NA	TRBJ2-1	NA	CASSLRSDFYNEQFF	TGCGCCAGCAGCCTTCGCTCCGACTTTTACAATGAGCAGTTCTTC
TRBV5-1	once	TRBJ1-1	NA	CASSLEVGRVTEAFF	TGCGCCAGCAGCTTGGAGGTCGGGAGGGTCACTGAAGCTTTCTTT